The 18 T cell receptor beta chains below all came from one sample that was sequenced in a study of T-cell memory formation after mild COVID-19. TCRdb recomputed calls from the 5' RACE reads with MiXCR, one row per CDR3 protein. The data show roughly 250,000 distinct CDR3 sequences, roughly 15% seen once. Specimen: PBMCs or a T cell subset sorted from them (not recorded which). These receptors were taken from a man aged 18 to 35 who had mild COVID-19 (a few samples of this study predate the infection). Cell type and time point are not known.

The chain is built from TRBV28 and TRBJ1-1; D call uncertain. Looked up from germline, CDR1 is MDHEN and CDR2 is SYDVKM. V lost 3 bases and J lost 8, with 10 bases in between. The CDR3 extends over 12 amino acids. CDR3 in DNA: TGTGCCAGCAGTTTCTCCCCCAGGGAAGCTTTCTTT. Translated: CASSFSPREAFF.

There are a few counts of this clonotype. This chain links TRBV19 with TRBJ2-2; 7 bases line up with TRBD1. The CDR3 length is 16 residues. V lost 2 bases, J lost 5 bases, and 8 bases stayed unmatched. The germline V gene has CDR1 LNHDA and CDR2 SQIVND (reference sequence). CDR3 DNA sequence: TGTGCCAGTAGTATACCCACCGGGACAGCGACCGGGGAGCTGTTTTTT. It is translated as CASSIPTGTATGELFF.

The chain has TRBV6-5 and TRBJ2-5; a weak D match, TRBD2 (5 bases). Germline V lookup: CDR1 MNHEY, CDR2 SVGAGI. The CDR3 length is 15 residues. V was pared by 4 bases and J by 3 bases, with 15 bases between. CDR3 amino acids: CASSSMGEGEETQYF. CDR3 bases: TGTGCCAGCAGTTCAATGGGCGAGGGAGAAGAGACCCAGTACTTC.

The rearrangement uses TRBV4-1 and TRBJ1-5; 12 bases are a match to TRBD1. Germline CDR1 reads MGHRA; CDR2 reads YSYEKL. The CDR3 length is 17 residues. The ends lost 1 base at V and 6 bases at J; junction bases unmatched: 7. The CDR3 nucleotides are TGCGCCAGCAGCCAAGTCTGGGGACAGGGGGCCCGTCAGCCCCAGCATTTT. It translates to CASSQVWGQGARQPQHF.

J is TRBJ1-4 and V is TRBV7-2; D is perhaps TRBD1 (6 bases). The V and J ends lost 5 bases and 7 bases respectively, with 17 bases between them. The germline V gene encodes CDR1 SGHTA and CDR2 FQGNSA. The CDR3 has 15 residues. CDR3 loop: CASSLSGTPSEKLFF. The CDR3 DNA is TGTGCCAGCAGCCTTTCCGGGACACCAAGTGAAAAACTGTTTTTT.

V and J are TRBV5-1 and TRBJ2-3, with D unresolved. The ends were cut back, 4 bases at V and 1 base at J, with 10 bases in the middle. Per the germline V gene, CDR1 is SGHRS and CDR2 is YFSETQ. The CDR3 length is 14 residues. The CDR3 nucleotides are TGCGCCAGCAGCGTGGGCCCCGGCACAGATACGCAGTATTTT. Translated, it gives CASSVGPGTDTQYF.

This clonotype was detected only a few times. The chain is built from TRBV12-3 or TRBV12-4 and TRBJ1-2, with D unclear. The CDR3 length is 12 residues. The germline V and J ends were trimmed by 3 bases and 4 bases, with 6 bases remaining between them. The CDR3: CASSLLSYGYTF. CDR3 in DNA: TGTGCCAGCAGTTTGCTCTCCTATGGCTACACCTTC.

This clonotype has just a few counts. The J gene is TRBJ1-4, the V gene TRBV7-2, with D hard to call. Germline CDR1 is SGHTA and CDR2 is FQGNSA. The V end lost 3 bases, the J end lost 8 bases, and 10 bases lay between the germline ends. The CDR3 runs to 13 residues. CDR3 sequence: CASSFITREKLFF. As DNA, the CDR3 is TGTGCCAGCAGCTTTATCACTCGGGAAAAACTGTTTTTT.

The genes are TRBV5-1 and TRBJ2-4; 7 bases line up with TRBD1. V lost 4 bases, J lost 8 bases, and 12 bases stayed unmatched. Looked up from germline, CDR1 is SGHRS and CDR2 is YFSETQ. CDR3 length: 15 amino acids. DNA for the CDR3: TGCGCCAGCAGCCCTGGCAGGGGGTCGGTATACATTCAGTACTTC. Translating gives CASSPGRGSVYIQYF.

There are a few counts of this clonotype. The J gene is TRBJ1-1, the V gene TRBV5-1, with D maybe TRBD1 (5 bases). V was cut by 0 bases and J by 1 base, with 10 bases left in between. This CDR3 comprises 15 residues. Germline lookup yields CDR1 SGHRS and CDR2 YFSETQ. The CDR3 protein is CASSLGGAPNTEAFF. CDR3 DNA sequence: TGCGCCAGCAGCTTGGGAGGGGCACCGAACACTGAAGCTTTCTTT.

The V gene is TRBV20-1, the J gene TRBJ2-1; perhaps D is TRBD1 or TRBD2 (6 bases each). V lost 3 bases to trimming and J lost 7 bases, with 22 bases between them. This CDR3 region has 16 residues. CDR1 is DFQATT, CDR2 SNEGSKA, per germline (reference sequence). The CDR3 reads CSARPAERGPGNEQFF. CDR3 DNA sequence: TGCAGTGCTAGGCCGGCCGAACGGGGGCCTGGGAATGAGCAGTTCTTC.

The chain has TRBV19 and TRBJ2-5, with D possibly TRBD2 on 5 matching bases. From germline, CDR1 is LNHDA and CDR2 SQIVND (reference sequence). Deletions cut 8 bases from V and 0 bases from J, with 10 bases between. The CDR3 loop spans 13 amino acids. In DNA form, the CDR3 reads TGTGCCAGTCAGAGGGCGTACCAAGAGACCCAGTACTTC. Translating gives CASQRAYQETQYF.

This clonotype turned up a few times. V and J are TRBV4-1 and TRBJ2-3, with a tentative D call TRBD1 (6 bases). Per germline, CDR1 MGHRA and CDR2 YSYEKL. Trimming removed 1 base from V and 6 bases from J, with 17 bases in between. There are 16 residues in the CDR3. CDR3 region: CASSQASGVVMDTQYF. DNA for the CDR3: TGCGCCAGCAGCCAAGCTTCAGGGGTGGTGATGGATACGCAGTATTTT.

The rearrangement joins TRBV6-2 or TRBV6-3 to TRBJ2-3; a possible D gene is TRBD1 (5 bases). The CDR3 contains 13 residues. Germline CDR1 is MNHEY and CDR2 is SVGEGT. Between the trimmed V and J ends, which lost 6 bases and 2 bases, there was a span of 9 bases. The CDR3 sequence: CASRRQSTDTQYF. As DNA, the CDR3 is TGTGCCAGCAGGCGACAGTCCACAGATACGCAGTATTTT.

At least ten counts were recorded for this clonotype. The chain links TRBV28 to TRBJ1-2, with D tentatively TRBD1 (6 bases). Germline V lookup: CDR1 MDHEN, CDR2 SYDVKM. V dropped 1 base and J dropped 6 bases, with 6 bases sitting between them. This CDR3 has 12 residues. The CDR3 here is CASSLSGDGYTF. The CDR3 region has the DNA TGTGCCAGCAGTTTATCAGGGGATGGCTACACCTTC.

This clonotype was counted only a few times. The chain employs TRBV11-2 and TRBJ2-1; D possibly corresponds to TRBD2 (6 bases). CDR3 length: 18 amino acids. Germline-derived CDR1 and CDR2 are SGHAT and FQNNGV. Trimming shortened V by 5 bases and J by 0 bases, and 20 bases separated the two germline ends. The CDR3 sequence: CASSLNGGFYSSYNEQFF. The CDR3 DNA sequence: TGTGCCAGCAGCCTAAATGGGGGGTTTTACAGCTCCTACAATGAGCAGTTCTTC.

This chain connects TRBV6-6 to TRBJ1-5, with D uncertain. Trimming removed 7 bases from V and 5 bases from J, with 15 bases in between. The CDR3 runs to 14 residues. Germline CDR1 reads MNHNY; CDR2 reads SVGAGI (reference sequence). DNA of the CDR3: TGTGCCAGCACCCCGAGGGCAGGAGATCAGCCCCAGCATTTT. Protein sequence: CASTPRAGDQPQHF.

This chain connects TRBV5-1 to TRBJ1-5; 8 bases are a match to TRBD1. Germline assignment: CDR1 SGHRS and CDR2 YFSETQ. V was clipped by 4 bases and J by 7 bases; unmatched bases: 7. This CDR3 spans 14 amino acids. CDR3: CASSIGTGRQPQHF. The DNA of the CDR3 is TGCGCCAGCAGCATAGGGACAGGTCGCCAGCCCCAGCATTTT.